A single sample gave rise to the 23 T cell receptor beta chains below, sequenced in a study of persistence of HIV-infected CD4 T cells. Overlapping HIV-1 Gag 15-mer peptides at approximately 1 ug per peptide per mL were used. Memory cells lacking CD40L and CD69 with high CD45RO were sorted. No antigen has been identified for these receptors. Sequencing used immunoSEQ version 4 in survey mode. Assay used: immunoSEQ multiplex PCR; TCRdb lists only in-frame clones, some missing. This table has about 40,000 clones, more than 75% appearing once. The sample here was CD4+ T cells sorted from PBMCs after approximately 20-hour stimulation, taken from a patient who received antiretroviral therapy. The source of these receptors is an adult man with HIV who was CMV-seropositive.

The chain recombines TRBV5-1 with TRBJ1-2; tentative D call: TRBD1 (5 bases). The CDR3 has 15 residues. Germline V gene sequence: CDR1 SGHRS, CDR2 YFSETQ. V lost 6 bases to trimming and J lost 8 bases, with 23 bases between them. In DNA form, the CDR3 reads TGCGCCAGCACCATTTGGAGTGGCAGGGAAGGGGGCTACACCTTC. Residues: CASTIWSGREGGYTF.

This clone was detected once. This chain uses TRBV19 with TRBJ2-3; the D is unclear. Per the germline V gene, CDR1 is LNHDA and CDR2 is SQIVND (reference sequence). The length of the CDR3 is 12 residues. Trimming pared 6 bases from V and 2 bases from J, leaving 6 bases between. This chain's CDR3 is CASSYDTDTQYF. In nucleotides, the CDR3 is TGTGCCAGTAGCTACGACACAGATACGCAGTATTTT.

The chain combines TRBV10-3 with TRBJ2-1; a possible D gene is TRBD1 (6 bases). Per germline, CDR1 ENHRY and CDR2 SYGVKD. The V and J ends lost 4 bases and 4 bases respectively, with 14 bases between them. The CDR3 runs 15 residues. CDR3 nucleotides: TGTGCCATCAGTGTAACCGGGACAAATTACAATGAGCAGTTCTTC. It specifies CAISVTGTNYNEQFF.

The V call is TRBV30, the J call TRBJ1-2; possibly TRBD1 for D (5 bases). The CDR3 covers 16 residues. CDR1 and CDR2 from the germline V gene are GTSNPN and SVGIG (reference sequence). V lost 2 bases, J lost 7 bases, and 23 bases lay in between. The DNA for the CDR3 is TGTGCCTGGAGTCACTTCCTTTGGGGGGAGTCAACTGGCTACACCTTC. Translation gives CAWSHFLWGESTGYTF.

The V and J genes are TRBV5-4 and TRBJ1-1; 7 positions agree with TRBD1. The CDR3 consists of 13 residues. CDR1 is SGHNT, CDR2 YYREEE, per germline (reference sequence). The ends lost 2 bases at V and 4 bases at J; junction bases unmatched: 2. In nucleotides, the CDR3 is TGTGCCAGCAGCTTCCAGGGGGGCACTGAAGCTTTCTTT. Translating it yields CASSFQGGTEAFF.

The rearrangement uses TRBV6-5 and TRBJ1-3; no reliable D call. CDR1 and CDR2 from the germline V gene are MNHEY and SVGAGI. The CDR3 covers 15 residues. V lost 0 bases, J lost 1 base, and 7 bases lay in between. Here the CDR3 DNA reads TGTGCCAGCAGTTACTCTCAGTGGTCTGGAAACACCATATATTTT. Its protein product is CASSYSQWSGNTIYF.

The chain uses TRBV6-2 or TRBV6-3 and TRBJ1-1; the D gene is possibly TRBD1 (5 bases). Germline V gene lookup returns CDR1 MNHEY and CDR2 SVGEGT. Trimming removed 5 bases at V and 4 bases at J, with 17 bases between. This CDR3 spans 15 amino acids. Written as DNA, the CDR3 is TGTGCCAGCAGTACCTTCAGGGACTCGGGCACTGAAGCTTTCTTT. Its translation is CASSTFRDSGTEAFF.

In DNA, the CDR3 is TGTGCCAGCAGCCCCCGACAGGGGGTAGGCTATGGCTACACCTTC. Its protein product is CASSPRQGVGYGYTF. The chain employs TRBV4-2 and TRBJ1-2, with TRBD1 matching 9 bases. The CDR3 is 15 amino acids. J gave up 4 bases and V 4 bases, and 7 bases lay outside the gene matches. Germline CDR1 and CDR2: LGHNA and YNFKEQ.

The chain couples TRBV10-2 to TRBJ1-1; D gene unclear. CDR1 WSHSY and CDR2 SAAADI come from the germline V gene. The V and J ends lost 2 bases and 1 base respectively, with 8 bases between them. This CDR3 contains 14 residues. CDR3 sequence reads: CASSEGLKNTEAFF. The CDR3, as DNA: TGCGCCAGCAGTGAGGGTCTCAAGAACACTGAAGCTTTCTTT.

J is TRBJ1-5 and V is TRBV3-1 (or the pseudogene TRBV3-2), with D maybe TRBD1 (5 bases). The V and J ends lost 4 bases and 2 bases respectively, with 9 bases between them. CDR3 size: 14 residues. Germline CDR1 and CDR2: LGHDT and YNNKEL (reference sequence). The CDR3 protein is CASSRGRGNQPQHF. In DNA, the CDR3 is TGTGCCAGCAGCCGGGGCAGGGGCAATCAGCCCCAGCATTTT.

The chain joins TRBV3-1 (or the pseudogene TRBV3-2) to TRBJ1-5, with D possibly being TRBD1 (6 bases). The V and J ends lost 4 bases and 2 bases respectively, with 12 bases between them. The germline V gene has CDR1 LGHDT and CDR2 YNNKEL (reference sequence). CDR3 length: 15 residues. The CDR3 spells CASSPSPGGNQPQHF. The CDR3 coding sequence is TGTGCCAGCAGCCCTTCCCCAGGGGGCAATCAGCCCCAGCATTTT.

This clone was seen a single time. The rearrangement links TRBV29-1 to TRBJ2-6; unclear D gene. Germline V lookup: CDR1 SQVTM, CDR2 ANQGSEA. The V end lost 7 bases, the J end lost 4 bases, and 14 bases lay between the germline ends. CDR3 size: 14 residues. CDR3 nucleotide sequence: TGCAGCGCCACTGACTCCGGAGGGGCCAACGTCCTGACTTTC. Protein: CSATDSGGANVLTF.

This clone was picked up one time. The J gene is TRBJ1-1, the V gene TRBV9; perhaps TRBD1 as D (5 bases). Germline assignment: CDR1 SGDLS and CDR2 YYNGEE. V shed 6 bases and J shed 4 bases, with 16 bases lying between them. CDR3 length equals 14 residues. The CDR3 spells CASNLQGSGTEAFF. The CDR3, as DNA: TGTGCCAGCAACCTTCAGGGAAGCGGCACTGAAGCTTTCTTT.

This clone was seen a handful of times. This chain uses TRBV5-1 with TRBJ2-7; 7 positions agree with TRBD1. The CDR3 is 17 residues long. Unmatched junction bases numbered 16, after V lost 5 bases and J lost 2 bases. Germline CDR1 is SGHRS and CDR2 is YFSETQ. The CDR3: CASRRDLTGQGAYEQYF. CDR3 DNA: TGCGCCAGCAGACGAGATTTAACGGGGCAGGGGGCCTACGAGCAGTACTTC.

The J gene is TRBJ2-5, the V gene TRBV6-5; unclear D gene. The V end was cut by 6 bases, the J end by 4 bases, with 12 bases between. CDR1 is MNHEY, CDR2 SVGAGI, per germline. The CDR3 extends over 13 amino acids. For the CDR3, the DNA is TGTGCCAGCAGGGATAGCAACTCAGAGACCCAGTACTTC. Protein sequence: CASRDSNSETQYF.

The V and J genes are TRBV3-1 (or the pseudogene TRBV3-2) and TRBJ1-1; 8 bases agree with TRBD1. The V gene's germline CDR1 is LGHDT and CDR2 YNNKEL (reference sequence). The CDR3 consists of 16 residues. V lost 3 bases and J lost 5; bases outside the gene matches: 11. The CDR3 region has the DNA TGTGCCAGCAGCCAGCAAACAGGGGGGGGTCTGACTGAAGCTTTCTTT. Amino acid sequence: CASSQQTGGGLTEAFF.

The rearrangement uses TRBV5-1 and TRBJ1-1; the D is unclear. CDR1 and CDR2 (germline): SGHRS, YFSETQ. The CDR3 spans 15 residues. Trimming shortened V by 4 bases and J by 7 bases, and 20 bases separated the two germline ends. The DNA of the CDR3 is TGCGCCAGCAGCCCCCCCGGTAGTTTCGGAGGTGAAGCTTTCTTT. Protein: CASSPPGSFGGEAFF.

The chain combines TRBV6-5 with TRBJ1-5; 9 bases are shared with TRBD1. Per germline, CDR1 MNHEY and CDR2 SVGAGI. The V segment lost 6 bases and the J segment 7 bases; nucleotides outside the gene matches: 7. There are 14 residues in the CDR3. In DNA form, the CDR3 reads TGTGCCAGCAGGGACAGGGGATGGGGGCAGCCCCAGCATTTT. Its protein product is CASRDRGWGQPQHF.

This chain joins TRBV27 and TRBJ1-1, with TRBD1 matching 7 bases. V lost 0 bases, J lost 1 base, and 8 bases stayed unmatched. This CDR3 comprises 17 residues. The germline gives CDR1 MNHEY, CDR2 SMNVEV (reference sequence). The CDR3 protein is CASSLSGGGARNTEAFF. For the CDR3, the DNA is TGTGCCAGCAGTTTATCAGGAGGGGGCGCCCGGAACACTGAAGCTTTCTTT.

The CDR3 protein is CATRGPGVTGELFF. The DNA for the CDR3 is TGTGCCACCAGGGGACCCGGGGTCACCGGGGAGCTGTTTTTT. The rearrangement uses TRBV24-1 and TRBJ2-2; D may be TRBD1 or TRBD2 (5 bases each). With 7 bases removed from V and 4 bases from J, the gap between germline ends came to 12 bases. This CDR3 spans 14 amino acids. Germline V gene sequence: CDR1 KGHDR, CDR2 SFDVKD.

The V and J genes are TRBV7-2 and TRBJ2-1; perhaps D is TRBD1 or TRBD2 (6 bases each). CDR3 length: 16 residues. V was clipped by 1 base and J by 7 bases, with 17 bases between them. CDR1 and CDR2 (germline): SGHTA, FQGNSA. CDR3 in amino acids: CASSLDGSGARNEQFF. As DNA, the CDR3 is TGTGCCAGCAGCTTAGATGGGTCGGGGGCCCGGAATGAGCAGTTCTTC.

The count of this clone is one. CDR3 sequence: CAISETPQVNYGYTF. CDR3 coding DNA: TGTGCCATCAGTGAGACCCCGCAGGTCAACTATGGCTACACCTTC. The V call is TRBV10-3, the J call TRBJ1-2; D is undetermined. Germline CDR1 is ENHRY and CDR2 is SYGVKD. The CDR3 spans 15 residues. Between the trimmed V and J ends, which lost 2 bases and 2 bases, there was a span of 12 bases.

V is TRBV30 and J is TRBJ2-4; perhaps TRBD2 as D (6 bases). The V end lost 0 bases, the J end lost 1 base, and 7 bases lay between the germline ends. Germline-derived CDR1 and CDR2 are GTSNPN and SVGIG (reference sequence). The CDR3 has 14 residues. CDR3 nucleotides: TGTGCCTGGAGTGTTGGGGGGGCCAAAAACATTCAGTACTTC. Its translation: CAWSVGGAKNIQYF.